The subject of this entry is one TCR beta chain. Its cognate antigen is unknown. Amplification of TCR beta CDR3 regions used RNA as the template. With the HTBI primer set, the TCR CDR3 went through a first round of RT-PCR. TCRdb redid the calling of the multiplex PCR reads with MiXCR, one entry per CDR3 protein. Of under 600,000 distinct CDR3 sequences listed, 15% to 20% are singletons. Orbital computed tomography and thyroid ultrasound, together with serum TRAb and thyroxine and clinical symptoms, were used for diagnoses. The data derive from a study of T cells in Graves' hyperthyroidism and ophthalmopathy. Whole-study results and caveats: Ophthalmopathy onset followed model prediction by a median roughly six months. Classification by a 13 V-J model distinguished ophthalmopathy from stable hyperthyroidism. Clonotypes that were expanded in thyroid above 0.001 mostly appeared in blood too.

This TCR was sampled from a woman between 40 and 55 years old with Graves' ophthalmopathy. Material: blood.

Written as DNA, the CDR3 is TGTGCCAGCAGCTTCGTGGAGAGCAATCAGCCCCAGCATTTT. Its protein is CASSFVESNQPQHF. This chain links TRBV5-5 with TRBJ1-5; no clear D gene. The CDR3 sequence is 14 residues long. Germline V CDR1 and CDR2: SGHKS, YYEKEE (reference sequence). V lost 2 bases to trimming and J lost 1 base, with 7 bases between them.